The 7 T cell receptor beta chains below come from one sample, sequenced in a study of a mutant IDH1 vaccine in newly diagnosed glioma. Produced via immunoSEQ multiplex PCR; TCRdb's table is partial and in-frame only. The table records approximately 100,000 clones, roughly 91% of them present only once. Specified time point: week 47, end of study. Alongside topical imiquimod, each dose of vaccine comprised 300 ug of mutant IDH1 20-mer peptide. These receptors have no identified antigens. The sequencing used PBMCs, collected from a glioma patient whose treatment included an IDH1 peptide vaccine. These receptors all stem from a woman between 45 and 60 years old with glioma.

The chain links TRBV30 to TRBJ1-3; weak D call: TRBD1 (6 bases). Deletions cut 2 bases from V and 0 bases from J, with 8 bases between. The CDR3 loop spans 14 amino acids. Looked up from germline, CDR1 is GTSNPN and CDR2 is SVGIG (reference sequence). CDR3 sequence (DNA): TGTGCCTGGAGTACAGGGAACTCTGGAAACACCATATATTTT. Translating gives CAWSTGNSGNTIYF.

V and J are TRBV27 and TRBJ1-1; possible D gene TRBD1, 5 bases. Looked up from germline, CDR1 is MNHEY and CDR2 is SMNVEV (reference sequence). CDR3 size: 14 residues. V was cut by 5 bases and J by 11 bases, with 21 bases left in between. The CDR3 coding sequence is TGTGCCAGCAGTCTAACCGTCTGGGGGTCGGGGGCTTTCTTT. Translation gives CASSLTVWGSGAFF.

The chain recombines TRBV6-1 with TRBJ1-2, with TRBD1 matching 7 bases. This CDR3 spans 13 amino acids. Germline assignment: CDR1 MNHNS and CDR2 SASEGT. Trimming took 1 base from V and 8 from J; bases not matched to a gene: 4. The CDR3 DNA reads TGTGCCAGCAGTGAAGTAGGGGGCGGAGGCTACACCTTC. Its protein is CASSEVGGGGYTF.

The chain couples TRBV28 to TRBJ1-1; D perhaps matches TRBD1 (5 bases). The germline V gene encodes CDR1 MDHEN and CDR2 SYDVKM. This CDR3 spans 15 amino acids. V was shortened by 1 base and J by 0 bases, with 9 bases between the two germline ends. CDR3 DNA: TGTGCCAGCAGTTTATCCGGCAGGGTGAACACTGAAGCTTTCTTT. It encodes CASSLSGRVNTEAFF.

The rearrangement joins TRBV6-1 to TRBJ2-5; D call uncertain. Trimming stripped 1 base from V and 2 bases from J, with 5 bases between. The CDR3 runs 13 residues. Germline CDR1 is MNHNS and CDR2 is SASEGT. CDR3 residues: CASSEDWQETQYF. CDR3 DNA: TGTGCCAGCAGTGAAGACTGGCAAGAGACCCAGTACTTC.

The chain couples TRBV6-1 to TRBJ1-1; D is unresolved. This CDR3 is 15 amino acids long. CDR1 is MNHNS and CDR2 is SASEGT in the germline V gene. The ends were cut back, 1 base at V and 3 bases at J, with 12 bases in the middle. CDR3 DNA sequence: TGTGCCAGCAGTGAAGGAACGGGTTTTTACACTGAAGCTTTCTTT. This sequence encodes CASSEGTGFYTEAFF.

The chain carries TRBV28 and TRBJ2-5; TRBD2 matches at 9 bases. Germline lookup yields CDR1 MDHEN and CDR2 SYDVKM. The length of the CDR3 is 14 residues. The junction had 7 bases not matched to a gene; V was cut back by 6 bases and J by 5 bases. The CDR3 protein is CASRVAGAWETQYF. The CDR3 DNA sequence: TGTGCCAGCAGGGTAGCGGGAGCCTGGGAGACCCAGTACTTC.